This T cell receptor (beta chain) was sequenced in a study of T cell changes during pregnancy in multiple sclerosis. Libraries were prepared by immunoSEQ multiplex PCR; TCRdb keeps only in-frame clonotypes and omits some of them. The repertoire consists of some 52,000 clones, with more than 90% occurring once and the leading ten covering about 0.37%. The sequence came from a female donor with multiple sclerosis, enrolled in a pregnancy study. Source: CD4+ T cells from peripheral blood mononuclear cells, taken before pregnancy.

The CDR3 region has the DNA TGCAGCGCCACGGACAGGGGTTCTGAAAAACTGTTTTTT. This gives the protein CSATDRGSEKLFF. V gene TRBV29-1 combines with J gene TRBJ1-4; TRBD1 matches at 9 bases. Germline CDR1 reads SQVTM; CDR2 reads ANQGSEA. The V and J ends lost 7 bases and 7 bases, in that order; junction bases with no gene match: 7. The CDR3 consists of 13 residues.